The 22 T cell receptor beta chains presented below share a single source sample, sequenced in a study of blood T cell repertoires in COVID-19 (dated by TCRdb to about 2020). The library was generated by the immunoSEQ multiplex PCR assay. TCRdb retrieved this table from immuneACCESS and kept in-frame rearrangements only. Not all clones are present; in checked studies, unresolved V genes account for under half, and no reason is known for the remainder. This sample is represented by some 50,000 clones; around 82% of them were singletons. The ten largest clones represent 13% to 15% of the sample. The specimen sequenced was peripheral blood. The receptors here all came from a human donor in a cohort sampled during active COVID-19.

The chain combines TRBV5-4 with TRBJ1-6; a possible D gene is TRBD1 (6 bases). V was cut by 6 bases and J by 5 bases, with 18 bases left in between. Germline assignment: CDR1 SGHNT and CDR2 YYREEE (reference sequence). The CDR3 has 16 amino acids. The CDR3 sequence is CASTRRGGADNSPLHF. CDR3 DNA sequence: TGTGCCAGCACTCGAAGGGGGGGGGCAGATAATTCACCCCTCCACTTT. Complete variable domain (other parts from reference TRBV5-4 and TRBJ1-6): ETGVTQSPTHLIKTRGQQVTLRCSSQSGHNTVSWYQQALGQGPQFIFQYYREEENGRGNFPPRFSGLQFPNYSSELNVNALELDDSALYLCASTRRGGADNSPLHFGNGTRLTVT.

This chain joins TRBV3-1 (or the pseudogene TRBV3-2) and TRBJ2-7, with D maybe TRBD2 (6 bases). From germline, CDR1 is LGHDT and CDR2 YNNKEL (reference sequence). Trimming stripped 0 bases from V and 3 bases from J, with 12 bases between. The CDR3 consists of 15 residues. CDR3: CASSQDVDYLYEQYF. In DNA form, the CDR3 reads TGTGCCAGCAGCCAAGATGTGGACTACCTCTACGAGCAGTACTTC.

This clone appeared a single time. This chain joins TRBV28 and TRBJ1-5; TRBD1 might be the D (6 bases). CDR1 MDHEN and CDR2 SYDVKM come from the germline V gene. Trimming took 5 bases from V and 3 from J, leaving 11 bases between them. CDR3 size: 14 residues. The CDR3: CASSLQGVNQPQHF. CDR3 in DNA: TGTGCCAGCAGTCTACAGGGAGTCAATCAGCCCCAGCATTTT.

This chain joins TRBV10-3 and TRBJ1-2; 8 nucleotides line up with TRBD1. The junction had 12 bases not matched to a gene; V was cut back by 11 bases and J by 4 bases. This CDR3 has 14 amino acids. Germline V CDR1 and CDR2: ENHRY, SYGVKD. The chain's CDR3 is CASQGALSLYGYTF. Written as DNA, the CDR3 is TGTGCCTCCCAGGGGGCGCTAAGTCTCTATGGCTACACCTTC.

This chain's CDR3 is CASSSPSGYTF. The CDR3 coding sequence is TGTGCCAGCAGTTCCCCTTCTGGCTACACCTTC. This chain links TRBV6-5 with TRBJ1-2; D is undetermined. The CDR3 is made up of 11 amino acids. Trimming stripped 4 bases from V and 7 bases from J, with 7 bases between. Germline CDR1 is MNHEY and CDR2 is SVGAGI.

This chain joins TRBV2 and TRBJ1-1; D is undetermined. Per germline, CDR1 SNHLY and CDR2 FYNNEI. Trimming took off 5 bases at V and 5 bases at J, with 15 bases between the two ends. This CDR3 has 14 amino acids. The chain's CDR3 is CASSPSPGRTEAFF. The CDR3 DNA sequence: TGTGCCAGCAGTCCTTCGCCCGGGAGAACTGAAGCTTTCTTT. The whole variable domain, remainder taken from reference TRBV2 and TRBJ1-1, is EPEVTQTPSHQVTQMGQEVILRCVPISNHLYFYWYRQILGQKVEFLVSFYNNEISEKSEIFDDQFSVERPDGSNFTLKIRSTKLEDSAMYFCASSPSPGRTEAFFGQGTRLTVV.

The chain joins TRBV28 to TRBJ1-5, with D possibly TRBD1 on 5 matching bases. The V gene's germline CDR1 is MDHEN and CDR2 SYDVKM. This CDR3 comprises 15 residues. The germline V and J ends were trimmed by 6 bases and 1 base, with 13 bases remaining between them. CDR3 DNA sequence: TGTGCCAGCAGCTTTCAGGGAGGGAGCAATCAGCCCCAGCATTTT. Translation: CASSFQGGSNQPQHF.

The rearrangement joins TRBV18 to TRBJ1-6; 11 nucleotides agree with TRBD1. With 3 bases clipped from V and 9 bases from J, the junction kept 7 bases outside the gene matches. Germline CDR1 is KGHSH and CDR2 is LQKENI. The CDR3 length is 16 residues. CDR3 sequence reads: CASSPSGTGGSSPLHF. Written as DNA, the CDR3 is TGTGCCAGCTCACCCTCCGGGACAGGGGGTTCTTCACCCCTCCACTTT.

The chain recombines TRBV12-3 or TRBV12-4 with TRBJ1-2; no definite D call. This CDR3 has 11 residues. Trimming stripped 3 bases from V and 7 bases from J, with 6 bases between. The CDR3 is CASSLGVGYTF. In nucleotides, the CDR3 is TGTGCCAGCAGTTTGGGAGTTGGCTACACCTTC.

This clone came up once. CDR3 in DNA: TGTGCCACCAAGGAGCCCGGGTGGTACGAGCAGTACTTC. This sequence encodes CATKEPGWYEQYF. The rearrangement links TRBV7-2 to TRBJ2-7; unclear D gene. V dropped 10 bases and J dropped 4 bases, with 17 bases sitting between them. The CDR3 contains 13 residues. Per germline, CDR1 SGHTA and CDR2 FQGNSA. Combining the CDR3 with reference TRBV7-2 and TRBJ2-7 gives the whole variable domain GAGVSQSPSNKVTEKGKDVELRCDPISGHTALYWYRQSLGQGLEFLIYFQGNSAPDKSGLPSDRFSAERTGGSVSTLTIQRTQQEDSAVYLCATKEPGWYEQYFGPGTRLTVT.

The V call is TRBV4-1, the J call TRBJ2-7; 8 nucleotides line up with TRBD1. This CDR3 region has 14 residues. Germline trimming cut 4 bases from V and 2 bases from J; bases unmatched to any gene: 4. CDR1 is MGHRA and CDR2 is YSYEKL in the germline V gene. The CDR3 nucleotides are TGCGCCAGCAGCCCCCCGGACAGGGCCTACGAGCAGTACTTC. This encodes CASSPPDRAYEQYF.

The chain joins TRBV30 to TRBJ1-2; a weak D match, TRBD1 (5 bases). Germline CDR1 is GTSNPN and CDR2 is SVGIG (reference sequence). Trimming shortened V by 0 bases and J by 6 bases, and 11 bases separated the two germline ends. The CDR3 spans 13 residues. CDR3 amino acids: CAWSVYPGNGYTF. Here the CDR3 DNA reads TGTGCCTGGAGTGTATACCCAGGGAATGGCTACACCTTC.

The genes are TRBV10-3 and TRBJ1-5, with TRBD1 as a possible D gene (5 bases). The germline V gene encodes CDR1 ENHRY and CDR2 SYGVKD. The V end lost 4 bases, the J end lost 3 bases, and 7 bases lay between the germline ends. There are 13 residues in the CDR3. CDR3 region: CAISGQINQPQHF. CDR3 coding DNA: TGTGCCATCAGTGGACAGATCAATCAGCCCCAGCATTTT.

The genes are TRBV7-2 and TRBJ1-2, with a tentative D call TRBD1 (6 bases). This CDR3 contains 15 residues. Trimming removed 5 bases from V and 3 bases from J, with 16 bases in between. CDR1 is SGHTA and CDR2 is FQGNSA in the germline V gene. DNA for the CDR3: TGTGCCAGCAGCCCAGAGGCTCAGGGGCACTATGGCTACACCTTC. The encoded protein is CASSPEAQGHYGYTF.

The J gene is TRBJ2-7, the V gene TRBV29-1; 9 positions match TRBD1. The ends lost 5 bases at V and 3 bases at J; junction bases unmatched: 8. The V gene's germline CDR1 is SQVTM and CDR2 ANQGSEA. The CDR3 has 14 residues. The CDR3 DNA is TGCAGCGTTAAACAGACAGGGGGAGGCTACGAGCAGTACTTC. Its protein product is CSVKQTGGGYEQYF.

This clone was observed a single time. The chain carries TRBV4-1 and TRBJ2-2; 8 positions agree with TRBD2. Trimming took 6 bases from V and 5 from J; bases not matched to a gene: 8. The CDR3 covers 15 residues. Germline V gives CDR1 MGHRA, CDR2 YSYEKL. CDR3 sequence: CASRNGGARTGELFF. The CDR3 DNA reads as TGCGCCAGCAGAAACGGGGGGGCCCGTACCGGGGAGCTGTTTTTT.

This chain connects TRBV5-1 to TRBJ1-2, with TRBD1 identical over 8 bases. Germline assignment: CDR1 SGHRS and CDR2 YFSETQ. With 4 bases clipped from V and 9 bases from J, the junction kept 8 bases outside the gene matches. The CDR3 totals 13 residues. Here the CDR3 DNA reads TGCGCCAGCAGCCACAATGACAGGGGCCGCTACACCTTC. It yields the protein CASSHNDRGRYTF.

V usage is TRBV3-1 (or the pseudogene TRBV3-2) and J usage is TRBJ2-1, with D perhaps matching TRBD2 (5 bases). The V gene's germline CDR1 is LGHDT and CDR2 YNNKEL (reference sequence). Trimming took 7 bases from V and 1 from J, leaving 14 bases between them. CDR3 size: 15 residues. CDR3 DNA sequence: TGTGCCAGCATGAGGGATCCCCGATCCTACAATGAGCAGTTCTTC. Its translation: CASMRDPRSYNEQFF.

The rearrangement joins TRBV12-3 or TRBV12-4 to TRBJ1-2, with 7 bases aligning to TRBD1. The CDR3 covers 13 residues. Unmatched junction bases numbered 4, after V lost 5 bases and J lost 4 bases. The CDR3, as DNA: TGTGCCAGCAGTCGGGACAGCTTCTATGGCTACACCTTC. Its protein is CASSRDSFYGYTF.

The rearrangement uses TRBV12-3 or TRBV12-4 and TRBJ2-3; 7 nucleotides align to TRBD1. The CDR3 contains 13 residues. J was trimmed by 9 bases and V by 6 bases; bases with no gene match: 9. The CDR3 DNA reads as TGTGCCAGCAGCGAGCAACAGGGGCTCACGCAGTATTTT. Translating gives CASSEQQGLTQYF.

This clone occurred once. The V gene is TRBV10-2, the J gene TRBJ1-2; D is ambiguous. The CDR3 has 14 residues. Deletions cut 0 bases from V and 4 bases from J, with 9 bases between. CDR1 and CDR2 from the germline V gene are WSHSY and SAAADI. CDR3 sequence reads: CASSESARSYGYTF. The CDR3 nucleotides read TGCGCCAGCAGTGAGTCCGCCAGAAGCTATGGCTACACCTTC.

The chain couples TRBV4-1 to TRBJ2-7, with 7 bases that match TRBD1. CDR1 MGHRA and CDR2 YSYEKL come from the germline V gene. This CDR3 region has 17 residues. Germline trimming cut 4 bases from V and 0 bases from J; bases unmatched to any gene: 12. The CDR3 spells CASSRLASGDSSYEQYF. CDR3 nucleotides: TGCGCCAGCAGCCGGCTCGCCTCAGGGGACAGCTCCTACGAGCAGTACTTC.